These T cell receptor beta chains were read from a single sample in a study of somatic mutations in T cells in chronic GVHD. Data came from immunoSEQ multiplex PCR; TCRdb stores just in-frame clones and leaves some out. This table holds 13,000 or so clones, around four fifths found once. Sequenced material: Vbeta20-negative CD4+ T cells from blood. These receptors were taken from a male patient aged 45 to 59 with chronic graft-versus-host disease. Some T cells here may be from the graft donor. The conserved cysteine and the conserved F or W are not part of the CDR3 here. Fields, in order: clone size, V gene, D gene, CDR3 protein. D genes are given only for firm matches. A clone size is listed for some rows: how often the clone was seen (once, few, many), or a class if it is expanded.

clone size: once; V gene: TRBV6-1; D gene: TRBD1; CDR3 protein: ASRDRGRGKNIQY
clone size: NA; V gene: TRBV29-1; D gene: NA; CDR3 protein: SCGGSSRANEKLF
clone size: NA; V gene: TRBV5-8; D gene: NA; CDR3 protein: ASARQSYEQY
clone size: NA; V gene: TRBV5-4; D gene: NA; CDR3 protein: ASSGQNTYEQY
clone size: NA; V gene: TRBV19; D gene: TRBD1; CDR3 protein: ASSRVGGGENTEAF
clone size: NA; V gene: TRBV27; D gene: TRBD2; CDR3 protein: ASSPLAGVPVEQY
clone size: NA; V gene: TRBV19; D gene: TRBD1; CDR3 protein: ASLRQGNTEAF
clone size: once; V gene: TRBV18; D gene: TRBD1; CDR3 protein: ASSPWTGRGETQY
clone size: NA; V gene: TRBV2; D gene: NA; CDR3 protein: AGSEGGGANEKLF
clone size: NA; V gene: TRBV6-1; D gene: NA; CDR3 protein: ASSEQAGPTYEQY
clone size: NA; V gene: TRBV2; D gene: NA; CDR3 protein: ASRTTTGLGGYT
clone size: NA; V gene: TRBV5-4; D gene: NA; CDR3 protein: ASSAGLQETQY
clone size: NA; V gene: TRBV20-1; D gene: NA; CDR3 protein: SARAETQY
clone size: NA; V gene: TRBV21-1; D gene: NA; CDR3 protein: ASSTWISGDNPNEQF
clone size: NA; V gene: TRBV6-4; D gene: TRBD1; CDR3 protein: ASSVDRGSTNEQF
clone size: few; V gene: TRBV28; D gene: TRBD1; CDR3 protein: ASKEQGGALH
clone size: NA; V gene: TRBV7-8; D gene: TRBD2; CDR3 protein: ASSLIGGLAGVHEQY
clone size: NA; V gene: TRBV6-5; D gene: TRBD2; CDR3 protein: ASSYSGGPLTGELF
clone size: once; V gene: TRBV2; D gene: TRBD2; CDR3 protein: ASVREGNTGELF
clone size: NA; V gene: TRBV2; D gene: NA; CDR3 protein: ASSVGDNTEAF
clone size: NA; V gene: TRBV5-6; D gene: NA; CDR3 protein: ASSLGLGSPDTQY
clone size: few; V gene: TRBV5-4; D gene: TRBD1; CDR3 protein: ASSLIDRATEAF
clone size: NA; V gene: TRBV7-9; D gene: NA; CDR3 protein: ASSPPAGLNTEAF
clone size: NA; V gene: TRBV6-1; D gene: NA; CDR3 protein: ASSVNREAEQY
clone size: NA; V gene: TRBV5-6; D gene: NA; CDR3 protein: ASSWGESGANVLT
clone size: NA; V gene: TRBV2; D gene: NA; CDR3 protein: ASSEARISMAGELF
clone size: NA; V gene: TRBV7-9; D gene: NA; CDR3 protein: ASSLEGMTDTQY
clone size: NA; V gene: TRBV6-6; D gene: NA; CDR3 protein: ASRGGGAIYEQY
clone size: NA; V gene: TRBV15; D gene: TRBD1; CDR3 protein: ATSVSGGGGQPQH
clone size: NA; V gene: TRBV9; D gene: TRBD1; CDR3 protein: ASSVGTGAADTQY
clone size: NA; V gene: TRBV27; D gene: NA; CDR3 protein: ASSLMGGNTEAF
clone size: NA; V gene: TRBV6-1; D gene: TRBD1; CDR3 protein: ASSGGTGLGNTIY
clone size: NA; V gene: TRBV5-8; D gene: NA; CDR3 protein: ASSLTGETQY
clone size: NA; V gene: TRBV6-5; D gene: NA; CDR3 protein: ASSSPDKTGELF
clone size: few; V gene: TRBV7-3; D gene: NA; CDR3 protein: ASSPGPGDTQY
clone size: NA; V gene: TRBV11-2; D gene: NA; CDR3 protein: ASSLPQGGGETQY
clone size: once; V gene: TRBV6-5; D gene: TRBD2; CDR3 protein: ASRGTSGDNEQF
clone size: NA; V gene: TRBV4-3; D gene: TRBD2; CDR3 protein: ASSQDGGLAGASHEQY
clone size: NA; V gene: TRBV5-6; D gene: NA; CDR3 protein: ASSRQVDYT
clone size: NA; V gene: TRBV18; D gene: TRBD1; CDR3 protein: ASSPGQGSGAEAF
clone size: once; V gene: TRBV6-5; D gene: NA; CDR3 protein: ASRPDSLYGYT